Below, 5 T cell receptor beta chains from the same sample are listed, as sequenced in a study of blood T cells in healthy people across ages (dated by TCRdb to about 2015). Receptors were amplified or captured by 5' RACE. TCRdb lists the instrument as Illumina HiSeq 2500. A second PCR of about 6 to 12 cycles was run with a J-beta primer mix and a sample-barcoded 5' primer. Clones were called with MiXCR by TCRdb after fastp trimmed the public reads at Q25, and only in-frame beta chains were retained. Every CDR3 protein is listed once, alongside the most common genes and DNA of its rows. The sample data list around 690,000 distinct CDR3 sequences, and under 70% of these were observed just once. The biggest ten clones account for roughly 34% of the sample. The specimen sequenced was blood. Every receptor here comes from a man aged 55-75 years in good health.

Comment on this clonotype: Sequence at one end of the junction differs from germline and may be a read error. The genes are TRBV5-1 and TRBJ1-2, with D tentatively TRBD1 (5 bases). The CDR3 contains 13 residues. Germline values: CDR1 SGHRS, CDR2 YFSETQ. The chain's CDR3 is CACYDTGDYGDTF. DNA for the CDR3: TGCGCCTGCTACGACACTGGGGACTATGGCGACACCTTC.

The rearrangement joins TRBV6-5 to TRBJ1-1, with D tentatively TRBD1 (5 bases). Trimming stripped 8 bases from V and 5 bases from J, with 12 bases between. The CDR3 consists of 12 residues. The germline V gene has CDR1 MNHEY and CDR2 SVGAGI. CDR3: CASAGRGTEAFF. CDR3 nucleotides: TGTGCCAGCGCGGGTAGGGGTACTGAAGCTTTCTTT.

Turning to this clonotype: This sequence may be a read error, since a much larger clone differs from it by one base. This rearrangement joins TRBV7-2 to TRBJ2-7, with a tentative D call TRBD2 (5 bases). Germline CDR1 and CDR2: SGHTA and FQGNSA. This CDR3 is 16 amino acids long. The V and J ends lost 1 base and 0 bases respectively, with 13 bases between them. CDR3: CASSLDGWTCSYEQYF. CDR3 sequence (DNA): TGTGCCAGCAGCTTAGACGGATGGACTTGCTCCTACGAGCAGTACTTC. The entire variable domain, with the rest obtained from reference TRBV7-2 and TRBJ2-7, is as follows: GAGVSQSPSNKVTEKGKDVELRCDPISGHTALYWYRQSLGQGLEFLIYFQGNSAPDKSGLPSDRFSAERTGGSVSTLTIQRTQQEDSAVYLCASSLDGWTCSYEQYFGPGTRLTVT.

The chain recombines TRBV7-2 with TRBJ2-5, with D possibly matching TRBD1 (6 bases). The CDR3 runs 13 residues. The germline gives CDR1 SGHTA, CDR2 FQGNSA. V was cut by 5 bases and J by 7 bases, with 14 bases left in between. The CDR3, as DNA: TGTGCCAGCAGCCAAAACAGGGAAGGGACCCAGTACTTC. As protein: CASSQNREGTQYF.

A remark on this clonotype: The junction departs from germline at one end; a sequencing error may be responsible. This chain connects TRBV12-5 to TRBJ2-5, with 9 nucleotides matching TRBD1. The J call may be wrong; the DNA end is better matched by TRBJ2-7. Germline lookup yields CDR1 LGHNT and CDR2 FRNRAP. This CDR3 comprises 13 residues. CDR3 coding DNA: TGTGCTGGTGGTGTGGCGACAGGGGGCGAGCAGTACTTC. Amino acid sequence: CAGGVATGGEQYF.